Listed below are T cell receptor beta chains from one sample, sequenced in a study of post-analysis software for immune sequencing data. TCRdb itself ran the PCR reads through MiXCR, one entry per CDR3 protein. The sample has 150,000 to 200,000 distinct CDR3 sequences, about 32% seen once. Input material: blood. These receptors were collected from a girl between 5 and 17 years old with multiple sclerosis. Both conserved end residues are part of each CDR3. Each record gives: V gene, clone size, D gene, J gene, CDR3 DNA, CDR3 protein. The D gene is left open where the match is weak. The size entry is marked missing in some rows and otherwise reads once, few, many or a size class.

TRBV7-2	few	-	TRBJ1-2	TGTGCCAGCAGCTCCGTAAGGGGGGACTATGGCTACACCTTC	CASSSVRGDYGYTF
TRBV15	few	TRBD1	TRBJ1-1	TGTGCCACCAGCAGAGGACAGGGGTTGGGCACTGAAGCTTTCTTT	CATSRGQGLGTEAFF
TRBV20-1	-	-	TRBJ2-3	TGCAGTGCTCGGGGACCAGTCACAGATACGCAGTATTTT	CSARGPVTDTQYF
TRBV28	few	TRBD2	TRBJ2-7	TGTGCCAGCAGTTTCCCGCTAGCGGGAGGGCGCGAGCAGTACTTC	CASSFPLAGGREQYF
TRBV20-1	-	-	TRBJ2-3	TGCAGTGTCACAGGGCACACAGATACGCAGTATTTT	CSVTGHTDTQYF
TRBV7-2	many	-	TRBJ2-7	TGTGCCAGCAGCCTGACAGAATACGAGCAGTACTTC	CASSLTEYEQYF
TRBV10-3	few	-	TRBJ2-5	TGTGCCACCGGCCCCCAACTATATTTGGAGACCCAGTACTTC	CATGPQLYLETQYF
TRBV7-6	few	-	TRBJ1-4	TGTGCCAGCAGCTTAGGTTGGGGGAGCACTAATGAAAAACTGTTTTTT	CASSLGWGSTNEKLFF
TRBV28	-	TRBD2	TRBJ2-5	TGTGCCAGCAACACCCCGGGGGGCCAAGAGACCCAGTACTTC	CASNTPGGQETQYF
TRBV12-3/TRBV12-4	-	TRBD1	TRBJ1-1	TGTGCCAGCAGTTTAGACAGGGGACGACGAGGGATGAACACTGAAGCTTTCTTT	CASSLDRGRRGMNTEAFF
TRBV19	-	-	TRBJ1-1	TGTGCCAGTAGTCACCCCAAGACAGGGAACACTGAAGCTTTCTTT	CASSHPKTGNTEAFF
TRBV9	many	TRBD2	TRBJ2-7	TGTGCCAGCAGCGGGGGGGAGGGACCCTACGAGCAGTACTTC	CASSGGEGPYEQYF
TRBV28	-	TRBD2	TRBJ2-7	TGTGCCAGCAGTCCGACCACCGGGACTAGCGGTACCTACGAGCAGTACTTC	CASSPTTGTSGTYEQYF
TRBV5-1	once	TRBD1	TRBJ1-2	TGCGCCAGCAGCTTGGCCGGGACAGATAACTATGGCTACACCTTC	CASSLAGTDNYGYTF
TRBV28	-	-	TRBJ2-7	TGTGCCAGCAGTTTAAGCGGCGACGACGAGCAGTACTTC	CASSLSGDDEQYF
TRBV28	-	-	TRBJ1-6	TGTGCCAGCACCCCCGGCAGGCAGGGTCCTTATTCACCCCTCCACTTT	CASTPGRQGPYSPLHF
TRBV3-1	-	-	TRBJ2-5	TGTGCCAGCAGCCAAGGTTCGACAGGGAGGGAGACCCAGTACTTC	CASSQGSTGRETQYF
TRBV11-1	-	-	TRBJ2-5	TGTGCCAGCAGCCCTAGGGGGGACTTCCAAGAGACCCAGTACTTC	CASSPRGDFQETQYF
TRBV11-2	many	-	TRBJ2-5	TGTGCCAGCAGTTTAAGCGTGACCCAGTACTTC	CASSLSVTQYF
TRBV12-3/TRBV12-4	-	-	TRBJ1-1	TGTGCCAGCAGTTCCTTGGGAGCGGCTTTCTTT	CASSSLGAAFF
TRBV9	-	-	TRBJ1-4	TGTGCCAGCAGCGTAGATTTAGGGGTTGGTGAAAAACTGTTTTTT	CASSVDLGVGEKLFF
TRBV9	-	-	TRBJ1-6	TGTGCCAGCAGCGCATTAGGTGGAGGGGATAATTCACCCCTCCACTTT	CASSALGGGDNSPLHF
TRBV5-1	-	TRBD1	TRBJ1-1	TGCGCCAGCAGCTTGGAGGGACAGGGCTACACTGAAGCTTTCTTT	CASSLEGQGYTEAFF
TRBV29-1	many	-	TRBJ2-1	TGCAGCACGATTCAGGCAGGGAGCTCCTACAATGAGCAGTTCTTC	CSTIQAGSSYNEQFF
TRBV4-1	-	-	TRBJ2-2	TGCGCCAGCAGCCAAGGGCCCTATGTTGACACCGGGGAGCTGTTTTTT	CASSQGPYVDTGELFF
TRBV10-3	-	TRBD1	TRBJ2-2	TGTGCCATCAGTGATTTAGGGGGCCAGACCGGGGAGCTGTTTTTT	CAISDLGGQTGELFF
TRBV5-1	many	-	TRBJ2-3	TGCGCCAGCAGCTCCAACGACGGTTTCACAGATACGCAGTATTTT	CASSSNDGFTDTQYF
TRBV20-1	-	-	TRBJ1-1	TGCAGTGCTAGCGTCGGGGCGCAGGACACTGAAGCTTTCTTT	CSASVGAQDTEAFF
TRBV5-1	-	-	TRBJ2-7	TGCGTCAGCAGCTTACCGGACAATAGCTACGAGCAGTACTTC	CVSSLPDNSYEQYF
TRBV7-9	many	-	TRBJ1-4	TGTGCCAGCAGCTCGTTTACAGAAGATTTTAAAGAAAAACTGTTTTTT	CASSSFTEDFKEKLFF
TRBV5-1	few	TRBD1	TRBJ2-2	TGCGCCAGCAGCCTATGGGACAGGGCACGTGGCGGGGAGCTGTTTTTT	CASSLWDRARGGELFF
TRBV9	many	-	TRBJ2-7	TGTGCCAGCAGCCTCACGGGGATCTCCTACGAGCAGTACTTC	CASSLTGISYEQYF
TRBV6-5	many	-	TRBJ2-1	TGTGCCAGCAACCGCCCCGGGAAGTCGGATGAGCAGTTCTTC	CASNRPGKSDEQFF
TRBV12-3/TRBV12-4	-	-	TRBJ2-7	TGTGCCAGCAGCTACTCCTACACATGGACCTACGAGCAGTACTTC	CASSYSYTWTYEQYF
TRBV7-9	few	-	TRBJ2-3	TGTGCCAGCAGGAAAGCGAGGGGAGCAGGGACAGATACGCAGTATTTT	CASRKARGAGTDTQYF
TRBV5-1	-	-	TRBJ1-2	TGCGCCAGCAGCTTTGACAGGACATACTATGGCTACACCTTC	CASSFDRTYYGYTF
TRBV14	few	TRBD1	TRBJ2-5	TGTGCCAGCAGCTCCGGGACAGGGGGCGCGGAGACCCAGTACTTC	CASSSGTGGAETQYF
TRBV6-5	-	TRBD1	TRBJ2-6	TGTGCCAGCAGTTTAAGAGGACAGGGGAGCTCTGGGGCCAACGTCCTGACTTTC	CASSLRGQGSSGANVLTF
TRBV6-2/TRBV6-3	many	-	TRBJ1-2	TGTGCCAGCAGTTTCCGGCAGAACTATGGCTACACCTTC	CASSFRQNYGYTF
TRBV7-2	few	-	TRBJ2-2	TGTGCCAGCAGCTTATCGATAGAGAACACCGGGGAGCTGTTTTTT	CASSLSIENTGELFF
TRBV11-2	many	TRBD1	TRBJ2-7	TGTGCCAGCAGCCCCGGGACAGGGTTCTACGAGCAGTACTTC	CASSPGTGFYEQYF
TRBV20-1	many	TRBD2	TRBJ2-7	TGCAGTGCTAGAAAAACCGGGACTAGCTCTGGTGAGCAGTACTTC	CSARKTGTSSGEQYF
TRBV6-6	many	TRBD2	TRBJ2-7	TGTGCCAGCAGTTACTCGGCGGGAGTAAACGAGCAGTACTTC	CASSYSAGVNEQYF
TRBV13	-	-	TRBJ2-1	TGTGCCAGCAGCTTCGACAGGAATGAGCAGTTCTTC	CASSFDRNEQFF
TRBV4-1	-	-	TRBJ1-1	TGCGCCAGCAGCCAAGGCTTCAAAGCGGGGGGGTCTGAAGCTTTCTTT	CASSQGFKAGGSEAFF
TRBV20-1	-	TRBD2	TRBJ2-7	TGCAGTGCTAGATTAGCGGGTTTCGAGCAGTACTTC	CSARLAGFEQYF
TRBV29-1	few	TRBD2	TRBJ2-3	TGCAGCGTTGAAGATCGAGGGAGGGCCGCAGATACGCAGTATTTT	CSVEDRGRAADTQYF
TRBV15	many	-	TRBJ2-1	TGTGCCACCAGCAGAGATTGGAGTAGTTATGGGAATGAGCAGTTCTTC	CATSRDWSSYGNEQFF
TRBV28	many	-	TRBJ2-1	TGTGCTTCAAGGCGGCAGTCCTACAATGAGCAGTTCTTC	CASRRQSYNEQFF
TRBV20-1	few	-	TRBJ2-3	TGCAGTGCTAGCATGGTAGCGGTACACACAGATACGCAGTATTTT	CSASMVAVHTDTQYF
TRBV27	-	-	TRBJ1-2	TGTGCCAGCAGTTCGGGACGGACCTATGGCTACACCTTC	CASSSGRTYGYTF
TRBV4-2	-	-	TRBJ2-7	TGTGCCAGCAGCCAAGATCGAGACGGCATCTACGAGCAGTACTTC	CASSQDRDGIYEQYF
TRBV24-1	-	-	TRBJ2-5	TGTGCCACCAGTGATTTGCGGGACACGGGCCAAGAGACCCAGTACTTC	CATSDLRDTGQETQYF
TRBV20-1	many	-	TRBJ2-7	TGCAGTGCTAGACAGGTCAGCTACGAGCAGTACTTC	CSARQVSYEQYF
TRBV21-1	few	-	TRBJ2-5	TGTGCCAGCACCCTCCCGGGGACGTGGAGGGAGACCCAGTACTTC	CASTLPGTWRETQYF